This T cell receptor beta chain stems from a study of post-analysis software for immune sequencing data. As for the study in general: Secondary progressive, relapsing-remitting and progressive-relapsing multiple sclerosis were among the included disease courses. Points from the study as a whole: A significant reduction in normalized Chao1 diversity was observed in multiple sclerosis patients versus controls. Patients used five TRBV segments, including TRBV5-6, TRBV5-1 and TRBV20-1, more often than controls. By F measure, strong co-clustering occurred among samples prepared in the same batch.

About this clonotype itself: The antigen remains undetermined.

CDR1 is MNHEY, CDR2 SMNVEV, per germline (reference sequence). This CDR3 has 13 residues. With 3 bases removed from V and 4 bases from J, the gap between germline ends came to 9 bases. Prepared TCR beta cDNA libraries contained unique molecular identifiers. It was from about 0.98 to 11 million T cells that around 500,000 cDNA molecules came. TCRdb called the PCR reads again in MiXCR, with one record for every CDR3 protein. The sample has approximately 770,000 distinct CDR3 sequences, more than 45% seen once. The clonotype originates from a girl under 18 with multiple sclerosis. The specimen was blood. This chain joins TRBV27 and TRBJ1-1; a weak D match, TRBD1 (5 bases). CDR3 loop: CASSFSGVTEAFF. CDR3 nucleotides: TGTGCCAGCAGTTTCTCGGGGGTCACTGAAGCTTTCTTT.